The clone carrying this T cell receptor (beta chain) turned up a few times. The antigen is undetermined. The data originate from a study of naive and memory T cell subsets. Study-wide points: Especially in CD8 cells, naive repertoires contained a few larger clonotypes, possibly CD45RA-re-expressing memory cells. Naive and memory subsets had different power law exponents for TCR abundance. There was no ground truth to check naive and memory subset results.

Two oligonucleotides, mixed equimolar, formed the beta constant-region primer covering TRBC1 and TRBC2. Ligated cDNA was amplified by four rounds of PCR with nested alpha and beta constant-region primers and SP2. MiXCR, applied by TCRdb to the UMI-ligation and nested PCR reads, yields one record per CDR3 protein. The sample yields roughly 83,000 distinct CDR3 sequences, about 11% seen once. CD8 T cells were positively selected from what remained after CD4 positive selection. The specimen was naive CD4+ T cells from blood. The receptor's source is a human donor in good health.

Here the CDR3 DNA reads TGTGCCAGCAGCGCCGACCCGACAGGGGCCTATGGCTACACCTTC. Its translation: CASSADPTGAYGYTF. The chain recombines TRBV11-3 with TRBJ1-2; 8 bases line up with TRBD1. This CDR3 is 15 amino acids long. J lost 4 bases, V lost 5 bases, and 9 bases had no gene match. In germline, CDR1 is SGHNT, CDR2 YENEEA.